The present T cell receptor beta chain was sequenced within a study of blood T cells in healthy people across ages (dated by TCRdb to between 2014 and 2016). In terms of the full investigation: In model experiments, roughly one uniquely barcoded TCR beta cDNA molecule per two T cells was captured by template switching. Age-related changes in TCR beta repertoire diversity were measured in the study by deep sequencing normalized with unique cDNA molecular identifiers. Donors were grouped into four age groups: young (average about 15 years), middle-aged (less than 40), aged (over 55) and long-lived (around 82). To avoid experimental bias, donors of different ages were spread randomly across the sequencing lanes. Using the same blood draw, the study looked at two additional independent replicas of 1 million unique cDNA reads for two donors, one aged 18 to 30 and the other aged 80 or older.

Paper-wide results and their limitations: A strong correlation was found between observed TCR beta diversity and the percentage of naive T cells measured by flow cytometry. Donor CMV infection status was unknown, potentially confounding age-related changes in expanded clonotypes. Compared with the aged group, the long-lived group had more naive CD4+ T cells, fewer expanded clones and increased TCR diversity, a pattern suggesting age selection. Estimates of total diversity based on one million sequenced T cells were regarded as lower bounds and as underestimates. As age increased, observed TCR beta diversity per million T cells dropped in a roughly linear way, and a significant reduction was already evident by age 40. Since profiling was done on bulk unsorted PBMCs, naive and antigen-experienced compartments could not be conclusively compared.

Comment on this clonotype: The clone's antigen remains unknown. Base qualities are missing; no much larger clone stands one base away.

The receptor library was made with 5' RACE. The instrument given in TCRdb is Illumina HiSeq 2500. A second about 7 to 11 cycle PCR used a sample-barcoded 5' primer and a J-beta primer mix. Each TCR beta cDNA molecule received a unique molecular identifier from a template-switch 5' adaptor carrying 12 random nucleotides. At least 3 million CDR3-containing paired-end reads were obtained from each sample. The Mint cDNA synthesis kit, primed by a TRBC-specific oligonucleotide, was used to synthesize first-strand cDNA from all RNA. After uracil-DNA glycosylase treatment, a first 18-cycle PCR used universal primers M1SS and BC2_uni_R on all cDNA. As for how the authors treated the data: For normalization, 1 million high-quality reads were randomly selected from each sample, with every read carrying a distinct molecular identifier. Instead of being binned into consensus sequences, reads with shared molecular identifiers were discarded. MiTCR, with a Q25 quality threshold and the strictest error-elimination algorithm, was used for CDR3 identification, clonotype clustering and error correction. A nonparametric unseen species model with Euler transformation was used to estimate lower-bound total TCR beta diversity. TCRdb trimmed the raw reads at Q25, called clones with MiXCR and kept productive beta chains. Each CDR3 protein gets just one entry, which takes the most common genes and DNA from the rows behind it. The V and J calls reflect TCRdb's pipeline rather than the authors' work. The sample includes 550,000 to 600,000 distinct CDR3 sequences, with roughly 48% observed a single time. The ten largest clones capture around 23% of the sample.

Donors were a few dozen systemically healthy Caucasian individuals from Russia aged 6 to 90 years. Each donor gave 9.5 to 10 milliliters of peripheral blood, drawn into EDTA-treated Vacutainer tubes. PBMCs were isolated by Ficoll-Paque density-gradient centrifugation, with at least 6 million obtained per sample. Trizol reagent was used to extract total RNA from the PBMCs, yielding at least 5 micrograms per sample. Naive CD45RAhigh/CD27high T cell percentages were measured by flow cytometry on a PBMC aliquot from every donor. The receptor was derived from an elderly man in good health. The specimen was blood.

DNA sequence: TGTGCCAGCAGCCAGACTAGCGGGGCGAACACCGGGGAGCTGTTTTTT. Translation gives CASSQTSGANTGELFF. This receptor chain uses TRBV7-2 and TRBJ2-2; 11 of the junction bases match TRBD2. The germline V gene specifies SGHTA as CDR1 and FQGNSA as CDR2. The germline V and J ends show losses of 5 bases and 0 bases respectively, and no gene match explains 2 bases of the junction. Spanning cysteine to phenylalanine, the CDR3 consists of 16 amino acids. The retained sequence is limited to the CDR3, 48 bases, with the frame set at the first base.